This TCR beta chain comes out of a study of identical twins. This clonotype was detected ten times or more. The V gene end was trimmed by 6 bases and the J gene end by 6 bases; junction bases not matched to a gene: 10. The length of the CDR3 is 15 residues. From the 5' RACE reads, TCRdb called clonotypes with MiXCR, one entry per CDR3 protein. The repertoire holds more than 350,000 distinct CDR3 sequences, around 9% seen once, with more than 8% in the top ten. The source of this sequence is a woman aged 45 to 65 in good health. The chain is built from TRBV12-3 or TRBV12-4 and TRBJ2-2; TRBD2 matches 7 bases. Sequenced sample: naive T cells sorted from blood. CDR3 DNA: TGTGCCAGCAGCCCTGGGACGGCGGGGGCCGGGGAGCTGTTTTTT. It yields the protein CASSPGTAGAGELFF.